The 29 T cell receptor beta chains in this list originate from one sample, sequenced in a study of blood T cell repertoires in COVID-19. TCRdb keeps only in-frame clones here, not all; method: immunoSEQ multiplex PCR. The table shows about 250,000 clones, with approximately 82% occurring only once. Sequencing used peripheral blood. These receptors originate from a man aged 80 or over with acute or convalescent COVID-19.

Only one count was recorded for this clone. The chain combines TRBV5-5 with TRBJ2-2; D not certain. The CDR3 loop spans 15 amino acids. The V gene lost 5 bases and the J gene lost 6 bases, with 17 bases spanning the gap. Per germline, CDR1 SGHKS and CDR2 YYEKEE (reference sequence). CDR3 sequence (DNA): TGTGCCAGCAGACCCGCAGGTAGTGGATCCGGGGAGCTGTTTTTT. Amino acid sequence: CASRPAGSGSGELFF.

The chain joins TRBV5-4 to TRBJ2-7, with D maybe TRBD2 (6 bases). This CDR3 region has 15 residues. Trimming shortened V by 2 bases and J by 2 bases, and 14 bases separated the two germline ends. The germline V gene has CDR1 SGHNT and CDR2 YYREEE (reference sequence). In DNA form, the CDR3 reads TGTGCCAGCAGCTTAATGCGGGACCCGGCCTACGAGCAGTACTTC. It encodes CASSLMRDPAYEQYF.

The chain couples TRBV5-8 to TRBJ1-3; D gene unclear. This CDR3 is built from 13 residues. V was trimmed by 5 bases and J by 0 bases, leaving 6 bases between them. Germline lookup yields CDR1 SGHTS and CDR2 YDEGEE. CDR3 sequence: CASRVLSGNTIYF. As DNA, the CDR3 is TGTGCCAGCAGAGTACTCTCTGGAAACACCATATATTTT.

V gene TRBV2 combines with J gene TRBJ2-7; 7 bases agree with TRBD1. V was clipped by 5 bases and J by 7 bases; unmatched bases: 11. This CDR3 has 14 amino acids. Germline loops: CDR1 SNHLY, CDR2 FYNNEI. The CDR3 sequence: CASSLDRQLGEQYF. Written as DNA, the CDR3 is TGTGCCAGCAGTTTGGACAGGCAACTGGGGGAGCAGTACTTC.

The V call is TRBV30, the J call TRBJ2-7; 10 positions agree with TRBD1. V gave up 0 bases and J gave up 1 base; unmatched junction bases: 3. Germline CDR1 and CDR2: GTSNPN and SVGIG (reference sequence). This CDR3 spans 15 amino acids. The CDR3 loop reads CAWSVSGQGSYEQYF. CDR3 nucleotide sequence: TGTGCCTGGAGTGTTTCGGGACAGGGGTCCTACGAGCAGTACTTC.

CDR3 DNA sequence: TGTGCCAGCAGCTTAGAGGGGACACCGAACACTGAAGCTTTCTTT. Encoded protein: CASSLEGTPNTEAFF. The chain employs TRBV7-8 and TRBJ1-1; possible D gene TRBD1, 6 bases. Between the trimmed V and J ends, which lost 1 base and 1 base, there was a span of 10 bases. CDR1 and CDR2 (germline): SGHVS, FQNEAQ. The CDR3 spans 15 residues.

The chain joins TRBV7-6 to TRBJ1-1; 10 positions match TRBD1. Germline CDR1 reads SGHVS; CDR2 reads FNYEAQ. After removal of 5 bases from V and 6 bases from J, the junction contained 9 bases not matched to a gene. This CDR3 contains 15 residues. The CDR3 sequence: CASSPNRQGAAEAFF. The CDR3, as DNA: TGTGCCAGCAGCCCTAATAGACAGGGGGCGGCTGAAGCTTTCTTT.

J is TRBJ1-2 and V is TRBV5-1; possible D gene TRBD1, 5 bases. V was cut by 1 base and J by 4 bases, with 14 bases left in between. Germline assignment: CDR1 SGHRS and CDR2 YFSETQ. This CDR3 is built from 15 residues. The CDR3 protein is CASSLNAGDFYGYTF. CDR3 bases: TGCGCCAGCAGCTTGAATGCGGGGGATTTCTATGGCTACACCTTC.

This clone was counted once. The chain is built from TRBV19 and TRBJ2-6; TRBD1 aligns across 8 bases. Trimming took 7 bases from V and 2 from J; bases not matched to a gene: 13. Germline CDR1 is LNHDA and CDR2 is SQIVND (reference sequence). This CDR3 has 18 residues. Here the CDR3 DNA reads TGTGCCAGTAACCAGCAGGGGGCGCATATCCCTGGGGCCAACGTCCTGACTTTC. Amino acid sequence: CASNQQGAHIPGANVLTF.

The chain has TRBV11-2 and TRBJ1-2; 7 bases match TRBD1. The length of the CDR3 is 15 residues. The germline gives CDR1 SGHAT, CDR2 FQNNGV. With 1 base clipped from V and 6 bases from J, the junction kept 8 bases outside the gene matches. CDR3 sequence reads: CASSLAQGGFDGYTF. The CDR3 nucleotides read TGTGCCAGCAGCTTAGCCCAGGGGGGTTTTGATGGCTACACCTTC.

This chain uses TRBV3-1 (or the pseudogene TRBV3-2) with TRBJ1-5; TRBD1 matches 10 bases. The CDR3 is made up of 15 amino acids. The V segment lost 1 base and the J segment 5 bases; nucleotides outside the gene matches: 2. Germline lookup yields CDR1 LGHDT and CDR2 YNNKEL (reference sequence). This chain's CDR3 is CASSQGGTGDQPQHF. The CDR3 DNA follows: TGTGCCAGCAGCCAAGGGGGGACAGGGGATCAGCCCCAGCATTTT.

This clone was found once. The chain carries TRBV25-1 and TRBJ2-7; D ambiguous. CDR1 and CDR2 (germline): MGHDK, SYGVNS. This CDR3 is 13 amino acids long. Trimming left V 3 bases short and J 0 bases short, with 6 bases between. Written as DNA, the CDR3 is TGTGCCAGCAGTGACCACACCTCCTACGAGCAGTACTTC. This encodes CASSDHTSYEQYF.

The rearrangement uses TRBV3-1 (or the pseudogene TRBV3-2) and TRBJ2-5; D is perhaps TRBD2 (6 bases). The CDR3 loop spans 15 amino acids. The germline V gene encodes CDR1 LGHDT and CDR2 YNNKEL (reference sequence). Trimming cost V 2 bases and J 4 bases, with 14 bases left between them. CDR3 sequence: CASSQTLATGETQYF. As DNA, the CDR3 is TGTGCCAGCAGCCAAACACTAGCCACGGGAGAGACCCAGTACTTC.

Written as DNA, the CDR3 is TGCAGCGTTGAATATTCGACAGGGGGACAGGAAGTTGGCGAGCAGTACTTC. This translates into CSVEYSTGGQEVGEQYF. The chain combines TRBV29-1 with TRBJ2-7; TRBD1 matches at 9 bases. Trimming took 2 bases from V and 6 from J; bases not matched to a gene: 17. The CDR3 covers 17 residues. CDR1 is SQVTM, CDR2 ANQGSEA, per germline.

The chain uses TRBV27 and TRBJ2-2; D is possibly TRBD1 (5 bases). The CDR3 is made up of 13 amino acids. The ends were cut back, 6 bases at V and 3 bases at J, with 8 bases in the middle. Looked up from germline, CDR1 is MNHEY and CDR2 is SMNVEV (reference sequence). The CDR3 here is CASRDRDTGELFF. The DNA for the CDR3 is TGTGCCAGCAGAGACAGAGACACCGGGGAGCTGTTTTTT.

The gene calls are TRBV14 and TRBJ2-1; TRBD1 matches 9 bases. The CDR3 is 16 residues long. Germline values: CDR1 SGHDN, CDR2 FVKESK. After removal of 4 bases from V and 2 bases from J, the junction contained 6 bases not matched to a gene. CDR3 sequence: CASSRLGTGTYNEQFF. CDR3 nucleotide sequence: TGTGCCAGCAGCCGATTAGGGACAGGGACCTACAATGAGCAGTTCTTC. Filled out from reference TRBV14 and TRBJ2-1, the complete variable domain reads EAGVTQFPSHSVIEKGQTVTLRCDPISGHDNLYWYRRVMGKEIKFLLHFVKESKQDESGMPNNRFLAERTGGTYSTLKVQPAELEDSGVYFCASSRLGTGTYNEQFFGPGTRLTVL.

The genes are TRBV6-1 and TRBJ2-1, with D possibly matching TRBD1 (6 bases). The CDR3 contains 13 residues. V shed 3 bases and J shed 9 bases, with 12 bases lying between them. CDR1 MNHNS and CDR2 SASEGT come from the germline V gene. The CDR3 loop is CASSDNRVGEQFF. DNA of the CDR3: TGTGCCAGCAGTGATAACAGGGTGGGTGAGCAGTTCTTC.

This clone was observed a few times. The chain has TRBV7-9 and TRBJ1-6; 8 positions match TRBD1. The CDR3 totals 17 residues. V lost 2 bases, J lost 10 bases, and 13 bases stayed unmatched. In germline, CDR1 is SEHNR, CDR2 FQNEAQ (reference sequence). CDR3 DNA: TGTGCCAGCAGCTTACTTCCCATCCAGGGGGCTACCTCACCCCTCCACTTT. Its translation: CASSLLPIQGATSPLHF.

Regarding this clone: It is unclear where the CDR3 begins or ends on the DNA, so no DNA is shown, and the CDR3 is as TCRdb lists it. The chain uses TRBV28 and TRBJ2-2; the table's D call, TRBD1, has no DNA check behind it. A total of 18 residues make up the CDR3, ends included. CDR1 is MDHEN and CDR2 is SYDVKM in the germline V gene. CDR3 amino acids: CASSSSPGQGAKTGELFF.

This clone was counted a single time. The V gene is TRBV25-1, the J gene TRBJ1-6; 8 bases match TRBD1. Per germline, CDR1 MGHDK and CDR2 SYGVNS. Trimming took 7 bases from V and 8 from J; bases not matched to a gene: 7. The CDR3 runs to 14 residues. Here the CDR3 reads CASTRGTGDSPLHF. The CDR3 bases are TGTGCCAGCACACGAGGGACAGGAGATTCACCCCTCCACTTT.

This clone was observed once. The chain uses TRBV2 and TRBJ1-6, with a tentative D call TRBD1 (5 bases). Deletions cut 6 bases from V and 8 bases from J, with 5 bases between. The CDR3 covers 11 residues. CDR1 is SNHLY, CDR2 FYNNEI, per germline. CDR3 amino acids: CASRTDSPLHF. The CDR3 DNA is TGTGCCAGCAGGACAGATTCACCCCTCCACTTT.

The chain is built from TRBV2 and TRBJ1-6, with D possibly TRBD1 on 5 matching bases. There are 17 residues in the CDR3. CDR1 and CDR2 (germline): SNHLY, FYNNEI. Trimming stripped 6 bases from V and 2 bases from J, with 17 bases between. The CDR3 spells CASSVVEGFTYNSPLHF. The DNA for the CDR3 is TGTGCCAGCAGCGTGGTGGAGGGGTTTACCTATAATTCACCCCTCCACTTT.

The rearrangement links TRBV28 to TRBJ1-2; possible D gene TRBD1, 5 bases. CDR1 and CDR2 (germline): MDHEN, SYDVKM. V was trimmed by 11 bases and J by 4 bases, leaving 17 bases between them. The CDR3 runs to 13 residues. CDR3 amino acids: CAGQGPPLYGYTF. CDR3 nucleotides: TGTGCCGGACAAGGTCCTCCCCTCTATGGCTACACCTTC.

V is TRBV11-1 and J is TRBJ2-1; D is uncertain. The CDR3 is 16 residues long. Between the trimmed V and J ends, which lost 2 bases and 4 bases, there was a span of 15 bases. The germline V gene encodes CDR1 SGHAT and CDR2 FQDESV (reference sequence). The CDR3 loop reads CASSLRRRSSYNEQFF. The DNA for the CDR3 is TGTGCCAGCAGCTTACGTCGGCGGAGTAGTTACAATGAGCAGTTCTTC.

The table lists this clone with a count of one. The rearrangement uses TRBV1 and TRBJ2-2; the D segment call TRBD2 is taken from the table without a DNA check. TRBV1 is a documented pseudogene. This CDR3 has 16 amino acids. The CDR3 coding sequence is TGCACCAGCACTCGGGTAGCGGGGGAGTCCACCGGGGAGCTGTTTTTT. Translated: CTSTRVAGESTGELFF.

The rearrangement links TRBV29-1 to TRBJ2-2; 7 nucleotides match TRBD1. This CDR3 has 16 residues. J lost 6 bases, V lost 7 bases, and 17 bases had no gene match. Germline assignment: CDR1 SQVTM and CDR2 ANQGSEA. The CDR3 region is CSASHSPTGVSGELFF. In DNA, the CDR3 is TGCAGCGCAAGTCACTCGCCCACAGGGGTTTCCGGGGAGCTGTTTTTT.

The chain uses TRBV28 and TRBJ2-5; D gene unclear. CDR3 length: 14 amino acids. Germline V gene data show CDR1 as MDHEN and CDR2 as SYDVKM. V was cut by 3 bases and J by 4 bases, with 12 bases left in between. CDR3 residues: CASSLEYVPETQYF. The CDR3 nucleotides are TGTGCCAGCAGTTTGGAGTACGTCCCAGAGACCCAGTACTTC.

This CDR3 is CASSPPSRGPYEQYF. The CDR3 nucleotides are TGTGCCAGCTCACCTCCATCCCGAGGCCCCTACGAGCAGTACTTC. This rearrangement joins TRBV18 to TRBJ2-7; no clear D. Germline CDR1 KGHSH, CDR2 LQKENI. V dropped 3 bases and J dropped 2 bases, with 14 bases sitting between them. The CDR3 covers 15 residues.

The chain has TRBV5-1 and TRBJ2-2; 15 bases are a match to TRBD2. This CDR3 is 18 amino acids long. Germline values: CDR1 SGHRS, CDR2 YFSETQ. The V segment lost 3 bases and the J segment 4 bases; nucleotides outside the gene matches: 7. CDR3 residues: CASSSGLAGGPVTGELFF. For the CDR3, the DNA is TGCGCCAGCAGCTCCGGACTAGCGGGAGGGCCAGTCACCGGGGAGCTGTTTTTT.